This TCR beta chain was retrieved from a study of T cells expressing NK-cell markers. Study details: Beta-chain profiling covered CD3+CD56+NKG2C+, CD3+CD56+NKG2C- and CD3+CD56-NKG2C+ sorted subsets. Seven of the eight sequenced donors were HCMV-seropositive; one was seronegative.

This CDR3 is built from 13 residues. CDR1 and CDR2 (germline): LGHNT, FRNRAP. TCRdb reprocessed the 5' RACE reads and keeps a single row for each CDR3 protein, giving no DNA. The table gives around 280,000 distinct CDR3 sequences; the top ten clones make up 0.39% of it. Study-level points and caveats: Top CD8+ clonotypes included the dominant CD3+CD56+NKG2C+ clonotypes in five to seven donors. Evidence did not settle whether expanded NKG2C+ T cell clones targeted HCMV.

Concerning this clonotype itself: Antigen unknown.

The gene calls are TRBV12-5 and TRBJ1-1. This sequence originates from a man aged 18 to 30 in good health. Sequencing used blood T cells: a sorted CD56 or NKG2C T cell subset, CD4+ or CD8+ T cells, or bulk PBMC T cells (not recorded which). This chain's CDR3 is CASGLGGRAEAFF.